This T cell receptor beta chain was profiled in a study of cytomegalovirus exposure and HLA in healthy donors. Turning to this clone: Its cognate antigen is unknown.

Overall study findings and caveats: For presence/absence analyses, sequencing depth was assumed to be roughly uniform across donors.

The CDR3 contains 19 residues. Trimming removed 3 bases from V and 2 bases from J, with 24 bases in between. In germline, CDR1 is SGHVS, CDR2 FQNEAQ. Amplification used 60 Vbeta primers and 13 Jbeta primers. Repertoires were generated with immunoSEQ multiplex PCR, while TCRdb's copy carries only in-frame clones and drops some. The sample yields about 170,000 clones, 70% to 90% seen once. The TCR comes from a male donor in good health and CMV-seronegative. This chain uses TRBV7-8 with TRBJ2-3, with D possibly being TRBD2 (6 bases). The sequenced material came from PBMCs. As DNA, the CDR3 is TGTGCCAGCAGCTTGGGCCCAGGGCGGCTAGCGACCGACACAGATACGCAGTATTTT. This encodes CASSLGPGRLATDTDTQYF.